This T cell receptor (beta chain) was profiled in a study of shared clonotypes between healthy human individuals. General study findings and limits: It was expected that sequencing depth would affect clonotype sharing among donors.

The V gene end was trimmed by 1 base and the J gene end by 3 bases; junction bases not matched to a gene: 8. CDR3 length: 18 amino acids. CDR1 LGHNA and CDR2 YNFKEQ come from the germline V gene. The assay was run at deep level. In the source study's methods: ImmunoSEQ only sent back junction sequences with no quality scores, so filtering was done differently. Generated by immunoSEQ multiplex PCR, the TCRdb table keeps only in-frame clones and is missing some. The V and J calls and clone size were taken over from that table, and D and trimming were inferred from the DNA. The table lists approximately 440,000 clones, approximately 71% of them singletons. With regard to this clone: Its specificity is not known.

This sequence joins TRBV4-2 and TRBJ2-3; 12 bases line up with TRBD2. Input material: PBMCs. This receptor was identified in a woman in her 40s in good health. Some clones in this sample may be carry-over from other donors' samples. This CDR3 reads CASSQASLAGGPTDTQYF. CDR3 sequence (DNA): TGTGCCAGCAGCCAAGCTAGTCTAGCGGGAGGGCCAACAGATACGCAGTATTTT.